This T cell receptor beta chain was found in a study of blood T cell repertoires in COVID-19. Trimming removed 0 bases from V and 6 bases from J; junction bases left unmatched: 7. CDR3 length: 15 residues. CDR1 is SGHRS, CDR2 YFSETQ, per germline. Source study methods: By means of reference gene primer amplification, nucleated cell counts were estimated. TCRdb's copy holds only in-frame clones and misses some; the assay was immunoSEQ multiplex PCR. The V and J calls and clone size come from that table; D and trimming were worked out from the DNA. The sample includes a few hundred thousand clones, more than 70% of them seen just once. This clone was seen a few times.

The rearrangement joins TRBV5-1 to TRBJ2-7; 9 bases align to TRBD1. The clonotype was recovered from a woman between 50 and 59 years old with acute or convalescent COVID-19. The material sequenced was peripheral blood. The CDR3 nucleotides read TGCGCCAGCAGCTTGGGTGGGACAGGGAGAGGCGAGCAGTACTTC. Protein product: CASSLGGTGRGEQYF.